This T cell receptor (beta chain) was sequenced in a study of T-cell reconstitution after alpha-beta-depleted transplantation in children. A remark on this clonotype: What it binds is not known.

V was trimmed by 4 bases and J by 2 bases, leaving 16 bases between them. CDR1 and CDR2 from the germline V gene are SGHVS and FQNEAQ. The CDR3 has 16 residues. Study-level points and caveats: The origin of alpha-beta T cells about two months after transplant was reportedly several hundred expanded graft clones.

Library preparation (for TCRbeta) was performed with unique molecular identifiers. TCRdb passed the PCR reads through MiXCR, listing each CDR3 protein once. This sample has about 980,000 distinct CDR3 sequences; around 30% occur once, and the top ten carry over 25%. The chain is built from TRBV7-8 and TRBJ2-3; D unclear. The TCR comes from a boy under two years old who had a stem cell transplant for SCID, so the T cells may come from the graft donor. The source material was PBMCs, mostly from graft donor cells, sampled 360 days after TCRalphabeta/CD19-depleted stem cell transplant. CDR3 amino acids: CASSSDGPPSTDTQYF. Written as DNA, the CDR3 is TGTGCCAGCAGCTCGGACGGCCCCCCGTCCACAGATACGCAGTATTTT. The whole variable domain, filled in from reference TRBV7-8 and TRBJ2-3, reads GAGVSQSPRYKVAKRGQDVALRCDPISGHVSLFWYQQALGQGPEFLTYFQNEAQLDKSGLPSDRFFAERPEGSVSTLKIQRTQQEDSAVYLCASSSDGPPSTDTQYFGPGTRLTVL.